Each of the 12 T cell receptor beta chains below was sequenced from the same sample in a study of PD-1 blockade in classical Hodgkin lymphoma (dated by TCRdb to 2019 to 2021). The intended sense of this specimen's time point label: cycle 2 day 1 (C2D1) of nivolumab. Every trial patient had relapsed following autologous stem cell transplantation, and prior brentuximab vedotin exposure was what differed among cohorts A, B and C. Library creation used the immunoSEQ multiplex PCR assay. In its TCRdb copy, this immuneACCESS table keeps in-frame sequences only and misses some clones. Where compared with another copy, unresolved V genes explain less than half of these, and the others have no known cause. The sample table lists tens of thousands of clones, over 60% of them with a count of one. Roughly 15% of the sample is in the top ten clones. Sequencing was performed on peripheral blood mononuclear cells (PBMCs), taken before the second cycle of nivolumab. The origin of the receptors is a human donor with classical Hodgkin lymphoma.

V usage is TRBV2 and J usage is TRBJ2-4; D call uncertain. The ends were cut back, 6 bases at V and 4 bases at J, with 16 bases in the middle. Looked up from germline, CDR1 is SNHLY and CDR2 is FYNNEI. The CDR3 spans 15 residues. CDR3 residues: CASSLTRVGKNIQYF. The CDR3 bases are TGTGCCAGCAGCCTGACTCGGGTCGGGAAAAACATTCAGTACTTC. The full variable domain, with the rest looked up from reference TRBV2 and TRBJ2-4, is EPEVTQTPSHQVTQMGQEVILRCVPISNHLYFYWYRQILGQKVEFLVSFYNNEISEKSEIFDDQFSVERPDGSNFTLKIRSTKLEDSAMYFCASSLTRVGKNIQYFGAGTRLSVL.

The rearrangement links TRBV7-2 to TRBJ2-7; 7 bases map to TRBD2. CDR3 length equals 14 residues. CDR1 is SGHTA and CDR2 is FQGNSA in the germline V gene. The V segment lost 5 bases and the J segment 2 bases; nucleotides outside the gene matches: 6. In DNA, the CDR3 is TGTGCCAGCAGCCCCGGTGGGGGGGCCTACGAGCAGTACTTC. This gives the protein CASSPGGGAYEQYF.

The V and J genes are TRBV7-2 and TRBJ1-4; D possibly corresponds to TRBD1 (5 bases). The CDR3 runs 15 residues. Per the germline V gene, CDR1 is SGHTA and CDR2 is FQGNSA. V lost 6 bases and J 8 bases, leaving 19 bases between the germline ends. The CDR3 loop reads CASSLSGTLREKLFF. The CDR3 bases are TGTGCCAGCAGTCTCTCCGGGACCCTGAGGGAAAAACTGTTTTTT.

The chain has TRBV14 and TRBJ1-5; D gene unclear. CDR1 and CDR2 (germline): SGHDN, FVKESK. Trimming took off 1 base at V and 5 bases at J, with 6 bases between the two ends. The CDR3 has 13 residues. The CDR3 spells CASSQAWDQPQHF. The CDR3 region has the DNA TGTGCCAGCAGCCAAGCTTGGGATCAGCCCCAGCATTTT.

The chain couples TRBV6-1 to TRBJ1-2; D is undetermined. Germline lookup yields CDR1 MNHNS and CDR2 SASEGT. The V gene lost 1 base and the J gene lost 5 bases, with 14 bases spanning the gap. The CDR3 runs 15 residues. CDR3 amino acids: CASSEVIHPGYGYTF. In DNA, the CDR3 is TGTGCCAGCAGTGAAGTAATACACCCTGGTTATGGCTACACCTTC.

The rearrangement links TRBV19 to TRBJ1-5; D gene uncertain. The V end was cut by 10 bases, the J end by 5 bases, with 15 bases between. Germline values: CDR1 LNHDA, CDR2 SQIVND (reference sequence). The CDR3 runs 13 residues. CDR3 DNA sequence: TGTGCCACCGCGAGGGAGGTCGATCAGCCCCAGCATTTT. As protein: CATAREVDQPQHF. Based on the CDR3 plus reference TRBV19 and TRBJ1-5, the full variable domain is DGGITQSPKYLFRKEGQNVTLSCEQNLNHDAMYWYRQDPGQGLRLIYYSQIVNDFQKGDIAEGYSVSREKKESFPLTVTSAQKNPTAFYLCATAREVDQPQHFGDGTRLSIL.

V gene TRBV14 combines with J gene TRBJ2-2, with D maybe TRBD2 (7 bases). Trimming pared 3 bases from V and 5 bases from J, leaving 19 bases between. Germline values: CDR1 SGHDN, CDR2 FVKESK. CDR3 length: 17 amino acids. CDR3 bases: TGTGCCAGCAGCCATCGCCCATCGGGGGGCAGGACCGGGGAGCTGTTTTTT. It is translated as CASSHRPSGGRTGELFF.

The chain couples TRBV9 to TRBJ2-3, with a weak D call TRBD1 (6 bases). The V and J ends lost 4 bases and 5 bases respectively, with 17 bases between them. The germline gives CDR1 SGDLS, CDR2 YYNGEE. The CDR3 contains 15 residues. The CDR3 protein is CASSFQTGPGDTQYF. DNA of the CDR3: TGTGCCAGCAGCTTCCAAACAGGGCCGGGAGATACGCAGTATTTT. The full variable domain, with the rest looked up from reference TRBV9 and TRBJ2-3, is DSGVTQTPKHLITATGQRVTLRCSPRSGDLSVYWYQQSLDQGLQFLIQYYNGEERAKGNILERFSAQQFPDLHSELNLSSLELGDSALYFCASSFQTGPGDTQYFGPGTRLTVL.

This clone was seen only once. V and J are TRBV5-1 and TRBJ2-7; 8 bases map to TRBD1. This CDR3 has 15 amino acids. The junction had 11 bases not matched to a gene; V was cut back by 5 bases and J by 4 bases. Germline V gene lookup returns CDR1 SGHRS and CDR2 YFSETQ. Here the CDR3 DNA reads TGCGCCAGCAGTCACCTGGACAGGGAAAGTTACGAGCAGTACTTC. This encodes CASSHLDRESYEQYF.

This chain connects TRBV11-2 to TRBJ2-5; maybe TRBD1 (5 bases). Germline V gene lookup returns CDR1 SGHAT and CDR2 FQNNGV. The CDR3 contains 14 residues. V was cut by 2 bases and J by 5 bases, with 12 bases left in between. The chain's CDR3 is CASSLRGTGETQYF. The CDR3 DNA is TGTGCCAGCAGCTTAAGGGGAACGGGTGAGACCCAGTACTTC.

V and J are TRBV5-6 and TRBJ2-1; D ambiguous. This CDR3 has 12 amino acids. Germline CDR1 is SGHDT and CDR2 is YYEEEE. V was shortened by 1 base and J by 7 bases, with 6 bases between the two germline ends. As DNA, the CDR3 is TGTGCCAGCAGCTTGCAACTAAATGAGCAGTTCTTC. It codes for CASSLQLNEQFF.

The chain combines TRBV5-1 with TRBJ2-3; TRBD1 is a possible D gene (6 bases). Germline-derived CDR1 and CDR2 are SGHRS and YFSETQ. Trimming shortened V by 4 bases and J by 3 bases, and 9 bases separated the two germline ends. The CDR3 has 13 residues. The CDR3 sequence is CASSPQGTDTQYF. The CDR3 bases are TGCGCCAGCAGCCCTCAGGGGACAGATACGCAGTATTTT.